A single sample is the source of the 9 T cell receptor beta chains below, sequenced in a study of T cell responses to AZD1222 COVID-19 vaccine (dated by TCRdb to the early 2020s). Libraries were built with the immunoSEQ multiplex PCR assay. This immuneACCESS table, as held by TCRdb, lists in-frame sequences with V and J called but not all clones. Of the missing ones, under half trace to an unresolved V gene in checked studies; the others have no known cause. Recorded for this sample are approximately 130,000 clones; approximately 90% of them occurred a single time. The ten largest clones capture about 9.9% of the sample. The time point label here, explained by the study, means: about 28 days (+/-7) after the second vaccine dose. This specimen consisted of peripheral blood, obtained 28 days after the second AZD1222 dose. These receptor sequences come from an adult who received the AZD1222 COVID-19 vaccine.

This clone showed up just once. This CDR3 is also generated by other DNA sequences in the sample. The rearrangement joins TRBV30 to TRBJ2-3, with D perhaps TRBD1 (5 bases). CDR3 length: 12 residues. With 4 bases removed from V and 2 bases from J, the gap between germline ends came to 7 bases. Looked up from germline, CDR1 is GTSNPN and CDR2 is SVGIG (reference sequence). This chain's CDR3 is CAWTGSTDTQYF. Here the CDR3 DNA reads TGTGCCTGGACAGGGTCCACAGATACGCAGTATTTT.

This rearrangement joins TRBV7-9 to TRBJ1-1; D is perhaps TRBD1 (6 bases). Germline V CDR1 and CDR2: SEHNR, FQNEAQ (reference sequence). The CDR3 is made up of 15 amino acids. V dropped 3 bases and J dropped 0 bases, with 11 bases sitting between them. CDR3 sequence: CASSFRGSVNTEAFF. The CDR3 DNA sequence: TGTGCCAGCAGCTTCAGGGGTTCGGTGAACACTGAAGCTTTCTTT.

The chain recombines TRBV10-1 with TRBJ1-5; a possible D gene is TRBD1 (5 bases). The CDR3 has 13 amino acids. Germline-derived CDR1 and CDR2 are WNHNN and SYGVQD (reference sequence). Trimming stripped 8 bases from V and 7 bases from J, with 15 bases between. The DNA for the CDR3 is TGCGCCAGCCAAGTGACCCGGGGGCAGCCCCAGCATTTT. Translated, it gives CASQVTRGQPQHF.

This clone has a single count. V and J are TRBV18 and TRBJ1-5; possibly TRBD1 for D (5 bases). V lost 4 bases to trimming and J lost 2 bases, with 12 bases between them. Germline values: CDR1 KGHSH, CDR2 LQKENI. There are 15 residues in the CDR3. The chain's CDR3 is CASSRGSTGNQPQHF. The CDR3 region has the DNA TGTGCCAGCTCACGGGGGTCAACGGGCAATCAGCCCCAGCATTTT.

This chain uses TRBV19 with TRBJ1-1, with 9 nucleotides matching TRBD1. This CDR3 has 14 amino acids. Germline V CDR1 and CDR2: LNHDA, SQIVND (reference sequence). With 6 bases clipped from V and 5 bases from J, the junction kept 7 bases outside the gene matches. The CDR3 DNA reads as TGTGCCAGTAGAGTACAGGGGGCCACTACTGAAGCTTTCTTT. It yields the protein CASRVQGATTEAFF.

This chain joins TRBV5-1 and TRBJ2-5; 7 positions agree with TRBD2. The CDR3 has 17 residues. V lost 5 bases to trimming and J lost 5 bases; unmatched junction nucleotides: 18. CDR1 SGHRS and CDR2 YFSETQ come from the germline V gene. The CDR3 DNA sequence: TGCGCCAGCAGGCGGAGCAGGGAGGGGAGGGTGTGGGAGACCCAGTACTTC. Protein sequence: CASRRSREGRVWETQYF.

The chain has TRBV18 and TRBJ2-2, with D tentatively TRBD1 or TRBD2 (5 bases each). CDR1 and CDR2 (germline): KGHSH, LQKENI. The CDR3 is 16 residues long. The ends were cut back, 5 bases at V and 3 bases at J, with 16 bases in the middle. CDR3 sequence reads: CASSSDPGTYTGELFF. The CDR3 DNA reads TGTGCCAGCTCATCCGACCCCGGGACCTACACCGGGGAGCTGTTTTTT. Together with reference TRBV18 and TRBJ2-2, the CDR3 gives the full variable domain: NAGVMQNPRHLVRRRGQEARLRCSPMKGHSHVYWYRQLPEEGLKFMVYLQKENIIDESGMPKERFSAEFPKEGPSILRIQQVVRGDSAAYFCASSSDPGTYTGELFFGEGSRLTVL.

Here the CDR3 DNA reads TGTGCCAGCGATGAGTCACAGGGGGCTTTCACCTTC. Translation: CASDESQGAFTF. The rearrangement links TRBV2 to TRBJ1-2; the match to TRBD1 covers 9 bases. The V gene end was trimmed by 8 bases and the J gene end by 13 bases; junction bases not matched to a gene: 11. The germline V gene encodes CDR1 SNHLY and CDR2 FYNNEI. This CDR3 region has 12 residues. Drawing the rest from reference TRBV2 and TRBJ1-2, the complete variable domain is EPEVTQTPSHQVTQMGQEVILRCVPISNHLYFYWYRQILGQKVEFLVSFYNNEISEKSEIFDDQFSVERPDGSNFTLKIRSTKLEDSAMYFCASDESQGAFTFGSGTRLTVV.

The chain uses TRBV11-2 and TRBJ1-2, with D unclear. CDR1 and CDR2 from the germline V gene are SGHAT and FQNNGV. V lost 5 bases to trimming and J lost 1 base, with 8 bases between them. The CDR3 is 13 amino acids. The CDR3 DNA is TGTGCCAGCAGCGTCGGGATTAACTATGGCTACACCTTC. Translating gives CASSVGINYGYTF. Supplemented by reference TRBV11-2 and TRBJ1-2, the full variable domain reads EAGVAQSPRYKIIEKRQSVAFWCNPISGHATLYWYQQILGQGPKLLIQFQNNGVVDDSQLPKDRFSAERLKGVDSTLKIQPAKLEDSAVYLCASSVGINYGYTFGSGTRLTVV.